A single sample gave rise to the 24 T cell receptor beta chains below, sequenced in a study of control samples from healthy donors and cancer patients. The method was immunoSEQ multiplex PCR; TCRdb's version includes in-frame clones alone and lacks a portion of them. The sample holds more than 110,000 clones, 80% to 95% seen once. The sequencing sample was made of blood. These receptors were obtained from a man between 25 and 39 years old in good health.

Turning to this clone: The junction and the germline gene differ at one end; a read error may be behind it. The V and J genes are TRBV3-1 (or the pseudogene TRBV3-2) and TRBJ2-1; D may be TRBD1 (6 bases). The CDR3 runs to 16 residues. The germline V gene encodes CDR1 LGHDT and CDR2 YNNKEL (reference sequence). The CDR3 region has the DNA TGTGCCAGCAGCCAAGAGGGACACCACTCCTGCAATGAGCAGTTCTTC. Amino acids: CASSQEGHHSCNEQFF.

This chain uses TRBV10-3 with TRBJ1-3, with a tentative D call TRBD1 (5 bases). Trimming took off 3 bases at V and 1 base at J, with 28 bases between the two ends. CDR1 and CDR2 from the germline V gene are ENHRY and SYGVKD. The CDR3 sequence is 21 residues long. The CDR3, as DNA: TGTGCCATCAGTGAAAAGAGGGCCAACCCAGGGACGCTGACTTCTGGAAACACCATATATTTT. Protein sequence: CAISEKRANPGTLTSGNTIYF.

The J gene is TRBJ1-2, the V gene TRBV18; 8 bases align to TRBD1. The CDR3 extends over 15 amino acids. Germline CDR1 is KGHSH and CDR2 is LQKENI. V gave up 2 bases and J gave up 6 bases; unmatched junction bases: 8. For the CDR3, the DNA is TGTGCCAGCTCACCATCTCGGACAGGGTCTGATGGCTACACCTTC. Protein product: CASSPSRTGSDGYTF.

This rearrangement joins TRBV14 to TRBJ2-1, with D perhaps TRBD2 (7 bases). Germline-derived CDR1 and CDR2 are SGHDN and FVKESK. Trimming pared 1 base from V and 9 bases from J, leaving 16 bases between. The CDR3 is 15 residues long. CDR3 amino acids: CASSQGGGRRGEQFF. CDR3 sequence (DNA): TGTGCCAGCAGCCAAGGGGGGGGCCGAAGGGGTGAGCAGTTCTTC.

The chain uses TRBV11-2 and TRBJ2-3, with a possible D match to TRBD2 (7 bases). Germline V gene data show CDR1 as SGHAT and CDR2 as FQNNGV. Trimming pared 5 bases from V and 1 base from J, leaving 19 bases between. The CDR3 covers 17 residues. For the CDR3, the DNA is TGTGCCAGCAGCCCCCGGCGCGGGGGCGGCCGCACAGATACGCAGTATTTT. It is translated as CASSPRRGGGRTDTQYF.

CDR3 sequence reads: CASSKPGQGYYGYTF. DNA of the CDR3: TGTGCCAGCAGCAAGCCCGGACAGGGGTACTATGGCTACACCTTC. The rearrangement links TRBV28 to TRBJ1-2, with TRBD1 matching over 9 bases. CDR1 is MDHEN and CDR2 is SYDVKM in the germline V gene. Germline trimming cut 6 bases from V and 3 bases from J; bases unmatched to any gene: 8. This CDR3 comprises 15 residues.

The chain recombines TRBV3-1 (or the pseudogene TRBV3-2) with TRBJ2-3; 9 bases are shared with TRBD2. J lost 4 bases, V lost 0 bases, and 8 bases had no gene match. The CDR3 runs to 17 residues. Germline lookup yields CDR1 LGHDT and CDR2 YNNKEL (reference sequence). CDR3 sequence reads: CASSQDGLAGYPDTQYF. The DNA of the CDR3 is TGTGCCAGCAGCCAAGATGGGCTAGCGGGATATCCAGATACGCAGTATTTT.

The chain employs TRBV20-1 and TRBJ2-7; 9 nucleotides align to TRBD1. The CDR3 sequence is 14 residues long. The ends lost 3 bases at V and 1 base at J; junction bases unmatched: 4. From germline, CDR1 is DFQATT and CDR2 SNEGSKA (reference sequence). The CDR3: CSASGQGFSYEQYF. CDR3 in DNA: TGCAGTGCTAGTGGACAGGGGTTTTCCTACGAGCAGTACTTC.

This clone has only one observation. The chain joins TRBV4-1 to TRBJ1-1; 11 bases are shared with TRBD1. In germline, CDR1 is MGHRA, CDR2 YSYEKL. The CDR3 spans 15 residues. The trim removed 1 base at V and 7 bases at J, leaving 5 bases unmatched. In DNA form, the CDR3 reads TGCGCCAGCAGCCAAGCGGGGACAGGGGGGAGTGAAGCTTTCTTT. Its translation: CASSQAGTGGSEAFF.

This rearrangement joins TRBV21-1 to TRBJ1-4; TRBD1 is the table's D call, not checked against the DNA. TRBV21-1 is classified as a pseudogene. CDR3 size: 22 residues. The CDR3 loop is CASSRTSRTGPQINATNEKLFF. CDR3 sequence (DNA): TGTGCCAGCAGTCGCACGAGCCGCACAGGGCCCCAGATCAATGCAACTAATGAAAAACTGTTTTTT.

The V and J genes are TRBV6-6 and TRBJ2-1; TRBD2 aligns across 11 bases. Trimming cost V 5 bases and J 4 bases; bases outside gene matches: 10. There are 17 residues in the CDR3. CDR1 and CDR2 from the germline V gene are MNHNY and SVGAGI (reference sequence). In DNA form, the CDR3 reads TGTGCCAGCAGTCTGCTGACTAGCGGGGATTTTTACAATGAGCAGTTCTTC. As protein: CASSLLTSGDFYNEQFF.

The chain couples TRBV10-1 to TRBJ1-6; TRBD1 matches 8 bases. Germline loops: CDR1 WNHNN, CDR2 SYGVQD (reference sequence). The CDR3 loop spans 14 amino acids. V dropped 2 bases and J dropped 6; count of bases not matched to a gene: 0. For the CDR3, the DNA is TGCGCCAGCAGTGAGGGACAGGGTAATTCACCCCTCCACTTT. Protein product: CASSEGQGNSPLHF.

The genes are TRBV28 and TRBJ2-1; D unresolved. The CDR3 sequence is 12 residues long. CDR1 and CDR2 (germline): MDHEN, SYDVKM. V lost 5 bases and J 7 bases, leaving 9 bases between the germline ends. The CDR3 region is CASSGIQNEQFF. CDR3 nucleotides: TGTGCCAGCAGTGGGATCCAGAATGAGCAGTTCTTC. The complete variable domain, with remaining parts taken from reference TRBV28 and TRBJ2-1, reads DVKVTQSSRYLVKRTGEKVFLECVQDMDHENMFWYRQDPGLGLRLIYFSYDVKMKEKGDIPEGYSVSREKKERFSLILESASTNQTSMYLCASSGIQNEQFFGPGTRLTVL.

The V call is TRBV19, the J call TRBJ2-1; 8 bases map to TRBD2. J was trimmed by 1 base and V by 1 base; bases with no gene match: 3. Germline assignment: CDR1 LNHDA and CDR2 SQIVND (reference sequence). The CDR3 has 16 residues. The DNA for the CDR3 is TGTGCCAGTAGTATAGTTGGCGGGAGGTCCTACAATGAGCAGTTCTTC. It translates to CASSIVGGRSYNEQFF.

The chain carries TRBV23-1 and TRBJ1-4; D uncertain. TRBV23-1 is assigned to the ORF class and has an uncertain function. Trimming removed 0 bases from V and 8 bases from J, with 4 bases in between. The CDR3 consists of 12 residues. CDR3 sequence: CASSQSKEKLFF. In DNA form, the CDR3 reads TGCGCCAGCAGTCAATCGAAGGAAAAACTGTTTTTT.

The chain employs TRBV7-9 and TRBJ2-2; D perhaps matches TRBD2 (6 bases). Deletions cut 5 bases from V and 4 bases from J, with 11 bases between. Looked up from germline, CDR1 is SEHNR and CDR2 is FQNEAQ (reference sequence). The CDR3 is made up of 14 amino acids. CDR3 sequence (DNA): TGTGCCAGCAGCCCTACTAGCTCCACCGGGGAGCTGTTTTTT. Residues: CASSPTSSTGELFF. Based on the CDR3 plus reference TRBV7-9 and TRBJ2-2, the full variable domain is DTGVSQNPRHKITKRGQNVTFRCDPISEHNRLYWYRQTLGQGPEFLTYFQNEAQLEKSRLLSDRFSAERPKGSFSTLEIQRTEQGDSAMYLCASSPTSSTGELFFGEGSRLTVL.

The chain is built from TRBV28 and TRBJ1-5; 8 nucleotides line up with TRBD1. J was trimmed by 0 bases and V by 3 bases; bases with no gene match: 10. The CDR3 length is 18 residues. Germline V lookup: CDR1 MDHEN, CDR2 SYDVKM. In DNA form, the CDR3 reads TGTGCCAGCAGTTTGGGAGGGACAGGACACCATAGCAATCAGCCCCAGCATTTT. Translated: CASSLGGTGHHSNQPQHF.

The V and J genes are TRBV12-5 and TRBJ2-1; no clear D gene. There are 15 residues in the CDR3. Germline V gene lookup returns CDR1 LGHNT and CDR2 FRNRAP. V was cut by 6 bases and J by 0 bases, with 12 bases left in between. CDR3 DNA: TGTGCTAGTGGAACTCGGACCAGCTCCTACAATGAGCAGTTCTTC. Its protein is CASGTRTSSYNEQFF.

J is TRBJ1-5 and V is TRBV28; 7 bases map to TRBD1. V was clipped by 7 bases and J by 4 bases; unmatched bases: 7. The CDR3 runs 14 residues. The germline gives CDR1 MDHEN, CDR2 SYDVKM. The CDR3 loop reads CASMVTGLNQPQHF. DNA of the CDR3: TGTGCCAGCATGGTGACAGGGTTGAATCAGCCCCAGCATTTT.

This sequence joins TRBV28 and TRBJ1-2, with D possibly matching TRBD1 (6 bases). The CDR3 consists of 14 residues. The ends were cut back, 6 bases at V and 4 bases at J, with 15 bases in the middle. CDR1 and CDR2 from the germline V gene are MDHEN and SYDVKM. The CDR3 sequence is CASRSGVIGYGYTF. In DNA form, the CDR3 reads TGTGCCAGCAGATCAGGGGTTATAGGCTATGGCTACACCTTC.

This clone has more than one count but fewer than ten. The rearrangement links TRBV6-5 to TRBJ2-7; TRBD1 matches 10 bases. The CDR3 covers 14 residues. CDR1 MNHEY and CDR2 SVGAGI come from the germline V gene. The J segment lost 5 bases and the V segment lost 6 bases, leaving 7 bases of the junction unmatched. In DNA, the CDR3 is TGTGCCAGCAGGGGGACAGGGGAGTCTGACGAGCAGTACTTC. Protein sequence: CASRGTGESDEQYF.

The count of this clone is one. The chain couples TRBV19 to TRBJ2-2; tentative D call: TRBD2 (5 bases). V shed 3 bases and J shed 9 bases, with 8 bases lying between them. The CDR3 contains 12 residues. The germline V gene encodes CDR1 LNHDA and CDR2 SQIVND (reference sequence). CDR3 residues: CASSIEGRELFF. DNA for the CDR3: TGTGCCAGTAGTATTGAGGGCCGGGAGCTGTTTTTT.

CDR3 residues: CSVASSSYEQYF. The CDR3 DNA sequence: TGCAGCGTTGCATCGAGCTCCTACGAGCAGTACTTC. The chain joins TRBV29-1 to TRBJ2-7; D is ambiguous. Germline-derived CDR1 and CDR2 are SQVTM and ANQGSEA. The CDR3 is 12 residues long. V lost 4 bases to trimming and J lost 0 bases, with 7 bases between them.

The chain couples TRBV10-3 to TRBJ1-2; D is unclear. Germline lookup yields CDR1 ENHRY and CDR2 SYGVKD. The V end was cut by 8 bases, the J end by 6 bases, with 13 bases between. The CDR3 is 12 amino acids. CDR3 DNA sequence: TGTGCCATCGGCCAAAGGATGAATGGCTACACCTTC. Translation: CAIGQRMNGYTF.